These 32 T cell receptor beta chains were sequenced from one sample in a study of molecular identifiers for immune sequencing clone quantification. TCRdb fed the PCR reads into MiXCR, producing one record per CDR3 protein. The table includes about 630,000 distinct CDR3 sequences, about 25% detected once. The specimen was naive CD8+ T cells from blood, with Jurkat cell RNA spiked in. Subset: FACS-sorted CD8+CD4-CCR7+CD45RA+ naive T cells. These receptors all come from a human donor in good health. Some libraries in this study had Jurkat cell RNA spiked in.

Points on this clonotype: This may arise from a read error, as a much more abundant clone is one base away. The rearrangement joins TRBV4-3 to TRBJ1-5; D call uncertain. CDR3 length: 16 amino acids. Germline V gene lookup returns CDR1 LGHNA and CDR2 YSLEER. In DNA, the CDR3 is TGCGCCGGCAGCCAAGATTATACAGCTCTTTATCAGCCCCAGCATTTT. This gives the protein CAGSQDYTALYQPQHF.

This rearrangement joins TRBV10-3 to TRBJ2-7; 7 bases match TRBD1. CDR1 and CDR2 from the germline V gene are ENHRY and SYGVKD. Trimming at V came to 6 bases and at J to 0 bases, leaving 8 bases not matched to a gene. The CDR3 totals 15 residues. The CDR3 sequence is CAIRIGRDSSYEQYF. The CDR3 nucleotides are TGTGCCATCAGGATAGGCAGGGACAGCTCCTACGAGCAGTACTTC.

At least ten counts were recorded for this clonotype. This sequence joins TRBV27 and TRBJ2-3, with D possibly being TRBD1 or TRBD2 (5 bases each). The CDR3 sequence is 15 residues long. The ends were cut back, 4 bases at V and 2 bases at J, with 13 bases in the middle. CDR1 MNHEY and CDR2 SMNVEV come from the germline V gene (reference sequence). The CDR3 sequence is CASSSFRDLTDTQYF. In DNA, the CDR3 is TGTGCCAGCAGTTCCTTCCGGGACCTCACAGATACGCAGTATTTT.

This clonotype was picked up a small number of times. The J gene is TRBJ2-7, the V gene TRBV7-2; 12 positions agree with TRBD2. V lost 5 bases to trimming and J lost 3 bases; unmatched junction nucleotides: 8. The CDR3 runs to 16 residues. The germline CDR1 and CDR2 sequences are SGHTA and FQGNSA. The CDR3 DNA sequence: TGTGCCAGCAGCCGGACTAGCGGGGTGTTGGACTACGAGCAGTACTTC. This gives the protein CASSRTSGVLDYEQYF.

This clonotype came up many times. This rearrangement joins TRBV29-1 to TRBJ2-3; 7 nucleotides line up with TRBD2. After removal of 3 bases from V and 0 bases from J, the junction contained 15 bases not matched to a gene. Germline V gene data show CDR1 as SQVTM and CDR2 as ANQGSEA. This CDR3 is 18 amino acids long. The CDR3: CSVEGKMLAEPSTDTQYF. CDR3 in DNA: TGCAGCGTTGAGGGAAAGATGCTAGCGGAGCCTAGCACAGATACGCAGTATTTT.

Regarding this clonotype: A read error may explain this, as a much larger clone is one base away. The chain recombines TRBV27 with TRBJ2-5; the D gene is possibly TRBD1 (6 bases). The CDR3 is made up of 15 amino acids. Trimming took off 4 bases at V and 6 bases at J, with 18 bases between the two ends. CDR1 and CDR2 from the germline V gene are MNHEY and SMNVEV (reference sequence). The CDR3 loop is CASSSSRDTQKTQYF. CDR3 nucleotides: TGTGCCAGCAGTTCTAGCCGGGACACCCAGAAGACCCAGTACTTC.

For this clonotype: A read error may produce the germline difference seen at one junction end. The chain combines TRBV11-2 with TRBJ2-1; TRBD1 agrees at 11 bases. This CDR3 region has 16 residues. Looked up from germline, CDR1 is SGHAT and CDR2 is FQNNGV. DNA of the CDR3: TGTGCCAGCGGCTTAGTGGGACAGGGGGCCTACAATGAGCAGTTCTTC. Its translation is CASGLVGQGAYNEQFF.

Remarks on this clonotype: The junction departs from the called germline gene at one end, perhaps through a read error. The chain combines TRBV5-3 with TRBJ2-1; TRBD2 might be the D (5 bases). TRBV5-3 is annotated as an ORF whose role is uncertain. This CDR3 contains 12 residues. The chain's CDR3 is CASSPLEGEQCF. In nucleotides, the CDR3 is TGTGCCAGCAGTCCCCTCGAGGGTGAGCAGTGCTTC.

There are many counts of this clonotype. The genes are TRBV7-2 and TRBJ2-3; D remains ambiguous. Germline values: CDR1 SGHTA, CDR2 FQGNSA. The CDR3 totals 15 residues. Trimming removed 1 base from V and 3 bases from J, with 11 bases in between. CDR3 in amino acids: CASSLGLELTDTQYF. CDR3 DNA sequence: TGTGCCAGCAGCTTAGGATTAGAGTTAACAGATACGCAGTATTTT.

Turning to this clonotype: A much bigger clone sits one base away, suggesting this may be a read error. The chain has TRBV5-1 and TRBJ2-5; TRBD2 matches 13 bases. Germline-derived CDR1 and CDR2 are SGHRS and YFSETQ. The CDR3 is made up of 20 amino acids. This CDR3 is CAGSDRLAGLAGDRGETQYF. Here the CDR3 DNA reads TGCGCCGGCAGCGACCGACTAGCAGGACTAGCGGGGGATAGAGGAGAGACCCAGTACTTC.

This clonotype was counted between two and nine times. CDR3 sequence reads: CASSLALAGTNEKLFF. CDR3 DNA: TGTGCCAGCAGCTTAGCGTTGGCAGGGACTAATGAAAAACTGTTTTTT. This sequence joins TRBV7-6 and TRBJ1-4, with TRBD1 as a possible D gene (5 bases). There are 16 residues in the CDR3. Germline CDR1 is SGHVS and CDR2 is FNYEAQ. The germline V and J ends were trimmed by 0 bases and 2 bases, with 10 bases remaining between them.

A word on this clonotype: A much larger clone sits a single nucleotide away, making a read error possible. The V call is TRBV12-3 or TRBV12-4, the J call TRBJ2-3, with 8 nucleotides matching TRBD1. This CDR3 is built from 14 residues. The trim removed 5 bases at V and 4 bases at J, leaving 5 bases unmatched. The CDR3 protein is CASSRQGLADTQYF. The CDR3 bases are TGTGCCAGCAGTAGACAGGGGTTAGCAGATACGCAGTATTTT.

This clonotype was detected a few times. The genes are TRBV27 and TRBJ2-3; D may be TRBD1 (5 bases). This CDR3 comprises 15 residues. V lost 8 bases to trimming and J lost 0 bases, with 15 bases between them. CDR1 MNHEY and CDR2 SMNVEV come from the germline V gene (reference sequence). CDR3 amino acids: CASGFRDTSTDTQYF. In nucleotides, the CDR3 is TGTGCCAGCGGCTTCAGGGATACTAGCACAGATACGCAGTATTTT.

This clonotype was detected a few times. The chain employs TRBV6-6 and TRBJ2-5; D call uncertain. The CDR3 is made up of 12 amino acids. Deletions cut 0 bases from V and 10 bases from J, with 9 bases between. CDR1 and CDR2 (germline): MNHNY, SVGAGI (reference sequence). CDR3 in amino acids: CASSYSEWDQYF. The CDR3 nucleotides read TGTGCCAGCAGTTACTCCGAGTGGGACCAGTACTTC.

Many counts were recorded for this clonotype. V gene TRBV29-1 combines with J gene TRBJ2-7; D is perhaps TRBD2 (6 bases). This CDR3 has 14 residues. In germline, CDR1 is SQVTM, CDR2 ANQGSEA. V lost 1 base and J 6 bases, leaving 16 bases between the germline ends. The CDR3 sequence: CSVEAMEGPSEQYF. In DNA, the CDR3 is TGCAGCGTTGAAGCTATGGAGGGCCCGAGCGAGCAGTACTTC.

A remark on this clonotype: Relative to the germline gene, one junction end is altered; a read error may explain this. The V call is TRBV7-2, the J call TRBJ2-7, with a possible D match to TRBD1 (5 bases). The CDR3 runs 12 residues. The germline V gene has CDR1 SGHTA and CDR2 FQGNSA. The CDR3 DNA reads as TGTGGCAGCAGCCCTGACAGCTACGAGCAGTACTTC. As protein: CGSSPDSYEQYF.

The chain has TRBV6-2 or TRBV6-3 and TRBJ1-3; D unresolved. This CDR3 is 14 amino acids long. V dropped 2 bases and J dropped 0 bases, with 5 bases sitting between them. The germline V gene has CDR1 MNHEY and CDR2 SVGEGT. The CDR3 protein is CASSYGDSGNTIYF. In DNA form, the CDR3 reads TGTGCCAGCAGTTACGGAGACTCTGGAAACACCATATATTTT.

This clonotype was recorded a few times. The chain employs TRBV4-3 and TRBJ2-2; 7 positions agree with TRBD1. Trimming at V came to 3 bases and at J to 4 bases, leaving 5 bases not matched to a gene. The germline V gene encodes CDR1 LGHNA and CDR2 YSLEER. The length of the CDR3 is 15 residues. The CDR3 loop is CASSQDGTATGELFF. The DNA for the CDR3 is TGCGCCAGCAGCCAGGATGGGACAGCCACCGGGGAGCTGTTTTTT.

This clonotype was counted between two and nine times. The V and J genes are TRBV7-2 and TRBJ2-7; D uncertain. CDR3 length: 14 residues. Germline CDR1 and CDR2: SGHTA and FQGNSA. Trimming cost V 8 bases and J 0 bases, with 14 bases left between them. The CDR3 is CASAISSSSYEQYF. CDR3 nucleotide sequence: TGTGCCAGCGCCATTAGTTCTAGCTCCTACGAGCAGTACTTC.

This clonotype appeared many times. This chain connects TRBV5-6 to TRBJ2-1; TRBD1 might be the D (5 bases). This CDR3 has 15 amino acids. Germline V gives CDR1 SGHDT, CDR2 YYEEEE. V lost 2 bases and J 4 bases, leaving 13 bases between the germline ends. For the CDR3, the DNA is TGTGCCAGCAGCTTTATCACAGGACCTTACAATGAGCAGTTCTTC. The encoded protein is CASSFITGPYNEQFF.

In this sample, this clonotype turned up a few times. This chain joins TRBV20-1 and TRBJ1-2; 9 bases fit TRBD1. V was pared by 0 bases and J by 3 bases, with 2 bases of the junction left unmatched. The length of the CDR3 is 14 residues. CDR1 and CDR2 (germline): DFQATT, SNEGSKA (reference sequence). The CDR3 loop is CSARDRDRDYGYTF. In DNA, the CDR3 is TGCAGTGCTAGAGATCGGGACAGGGACTATGGCTACACCTTC.

The sample holds many counts of this clonotype. This rearrangement joins TRBV27 to TRBJ2-2, with D tentatively TRBD1 or TRBD2 (5 bases each). The CDR3 covers 15 residues. CDR1 and CDR2 (germline): MNHEY, SMNVEV (reference sequence). V was clipped by 6 bases and J by 4 bases, with 15 bases between them. Written as DNA, the CDR3 is TGTGCCAGCAGGGTGGGGGAAGGACTCACCGGGGAGCTGTTTTTT. It yields the protein CASRVGEGLTGELFF.

This clonotype was seen repeatedly, ten times or more. The rearrangement uses TRBV10-3 and TRBJ2-1; D unresolved. CDR1 and CDR2 (germline): ENHRY, SYGVKD. CDR3 size: 14 residues. V shed 4 bases and J shed 0 bases, with 7 bases lying between them. As DNA, the CDR3 is TGTGCCATCAGTGCTCTGAACTCCTACAATGAGCAGTTCTTC. Encoded protein: CAISALNSYNEQFF.

This clonotype was seen a few times. The rearrangement joins TRBV30 to TRBJ1-1, with 8 bases fitting TRBD1. The V gene end was trimmed by 0 bases and the J gene end by 5 bases; junction bases not matched to a gene: 8. The germline CDR1 and CDR2 sequences are GTSNPN and SVGIG (reference sequence). This CDR3 is built from 15 residues. CDR3 sequence: CAWSVETGAITEAFF. Here the CDR3 DNA reads TGTGCCTGGAGTGTTGAGACAGGGGCGATAACTGAAGCTTTCTTT.

This clonotype was picked up one time. In DNA, the CDR3 is TGTGCCAGCAGCTCACGTGGCCCAAACTCCTACGAGCAGTACTTC. Protein sequence: CASSSRGPNSYEQYF. The chain employs TRBV7-9 and TRBJ2-7; D gene uncertain. Per the germline V gene, CDR1 is SEHNR and CDR2 is FQNEAQ (reference sequence). The V gene lost 4 bases and the J gene lost 0 bases, with 13 bases spanning the gap. The CDR3 contains 15 residues.

The chain couples TRBV5-5 to TRBJ1-1, with a weak D call TRBD1 (5 bases). The germline V gene has CDR1 SGHKS and CDR2 YYEKEE (reference sequence). V shed 4 bases and J shed 8 bases, with 21 bases lying between them. This CDR3 is built from 15 residues. CDR3 in DNA: TGTGCCAGCAGCAACCCGGTGGGGGGGTGGTTGGAAGCTTTCTTT. The encoded protein is CASSNPVGGWLEAFF.

The table lists this clonotype with many counts. The chain uses TRBV12-3 or TRBV12-4 and TRBJ1-5, with D perhaps matching TRBD1 (6 bases). The CDR3 is 15 residues long. V lost 6 bases, J lost 0 bases, and 12 bases lay in between. CDR3 in amino acids: CASSSGQFSNQPQHF. As DNA, the CDR3 is TGTGCCAGCAGCTCCGGACAGTTTAGCAATCAGCCCCAGCATTTT.

The V gene is TRBV19, the J gene TRBJ2-7, with TRBD2 matching over 12 bases. Germline values: CDR1 LNHDA, CDR2 SQIVND (reference sequence). This CDR3 comprises 15 residues. V gave up 5 bases and J gave up 3 bases; unmatched junction bases: 5. CDR3 loop: CASSEPTSGSYEQYF. The CDR3 DNA reads TGTGCCAGTAGTGAACCGACTAGCGGGAGCTACGAGCAGTACTTC. The variable domain in full, with the rest retrieved from reference TRBV19 and TRBJ2-7, is DGGITQSPKYLFRKEGQNVTLSCEQNLNHDAMYWYRQDPGQGLRLIYYSQIVNDFQKGDIAEGYSVSREKKESFPLTVTSAQKNPTAFYLCASSEPTSGSYEQYFGPGTRLTVT.

This clonotype was seen repeatedly, ten times or more. V gene TRBV29-1 combines with J gene TRBJ2-5, with a possible D match to TRBD1 (6 bases). The CDR3 sequence is 12 residues long. In germline, CDR1 is SQVTM, CDR2 ANQGSEA. V dropped 4 bases and J dropped 4 bases, with 10 bases sitting between them. As DNA, the CDR3 is TGCAGCGTTGTTGGCAGGGGAGAGACCCAGTACTTC. Amino acids: CSVVGRGETQYF. Using reference TRBV29-1 and TRBJ2-5 for the parts outside the CDR3, the full variable domain is SAVISQKPSRDICQRGTSLTIQCQVDSQVTMMFWYRQQPGQSLTLIATANQGSEATYESGFVIDKFPISRPNLTFSTLTVSNMSPEDSSIYLCSVVGRGETQYFGPGTRLLVL.

This clonotype was detected once. V gene TRBV2 combines with J gene TRBJ2-3; the match to TRBD2 covers 10 bases. J was trimmed by 4 bases and V by 8 bases; bases with no gene match: 9. Per germline, CDR1 SNHLY and CDR2 FYNNEI. This CDR3 is built from 15 residues. CDR3 nucleotide sequence: TGTGCCAGCCCAGAGCGGGGGGGCGTAGCAGATACGCAGTATTTT. The encoded protein is CASPERGGVADTQYF. Full variable domain (remainder filled in from reference TRBV2 and TRBJ2-3): EPEVTQTPSHQVTQMGQEVILRCVPISNHLYFYWYRQILGQKVEFLVSFYNNEISEKSEIFDDQFSVERPDGSNFTLKIRSTKLEDSAMYFCASPERGGVADTQYFGPGTRLTVL.

This clonotype has a handful of counts. This sequence joins TRBV2 and TRBJ1-6; the D gene is possibly TRBD1 (6 bases). V dropped 6 bases and J dropped 5 bases, with 14 bases sitting between them. The CDR3 extends over 15 amino acids. Germline V gene lookup returns CDR1 SNHLY and CDR2 FYNNEI. The CDR3 here is CASRRLGQDNSPLHF. The CDR3 coding sequence is TGTGCCAGCAGACGCCTGGGACAAGATAATTCACCCCTCCACTTT.

The chain combines TRBV4-3 with TRBJ1-1, with no clear D. Germline CDR1 is LGHNA and CDR2 is YSLEER. This CDR3 is built from 17 residues. V was cut by 0 bases and J by 1 base, with 15 bases left in between. CDR3 loop: CASSQEGDPKSNTEAFF. For the CDR3, the DNA is TGCGCCAGCAGCCAAGAGGGCGACCCTAAATCGAACACTGAAGCTTTCTTT.